These 9 T cell receptor beta chains share one sample of origin, sequenced in a study of kidney transplant recipient with SARS-CoV-2 infection. TCRdb itself ran the reads through MiXCR, one entry per CDR3 protein. The table shows fewer than 250,000 distinct CDR3 sequences, with around 26% occurring only once. This material consisted of a blood sample, taken at baseline and between days 110 and 120 from a kidney transplant recipient. These receptor sequences come from a male patient aged 30 to 39 who had COVID-19 and was a kidney transplant recipient. The graft donor may have given rise to some T cells.

On this clonotype itself: This sequence may be a read error, since a much larger clone differs from it by one base. The chain uses TRBV3-1 and TRBJ2-7, with no clear D. Near its end, the DNA agrees better with TRBJ2-5, so the J call may be wrong. CDR1 and CDR2 (germline): LGHDT, YNNKEL (reference sequence). The CDR3 has 17 amino acids. CDR3 DNA sequence: TGTGCCGGCAGCCAAATAACTCCCATTTCTTTCTCTGAGACCCAGTACTTC. Protein: CAGSQITPISFSETQYF.

This clonotype was seen many times. The chain employs TRBV25-1 and TRBJ1-6, with 7 nucleotides matching TRBD1. V lost 1 base to trimming and J lost 8 bases; unmatched junction nucleotides: 5. In germline, CDR1 is MGHDK, CDR2 SYGVNS. The CDR3 contains 15 residues. The CDR3: CASSESVTGDSPLHF. The CDR3 DNA is TGTGCCAGCAGTGAATCGGTTACAGGGGATTCACCCCTCCACTTT.

Regarding this clonotype: One base away lies a much larger clone, so this may be a sequencing read error. The chain carries TRBV6-1 and TRBJ1-2; D unresolved. Germline CDR1 and CDR2: MNHNS and SASEGT. CDR3 length equals 17 residues. CDR3 in amino acids: CASSTRLECRKTYGHTF. The CDR3 DNA reads TGTGCCAGCAGTACAAGATTGGAATGTAGAAAGACCTATGGCCACACCTTC.

This clonotype was seen ten or more times. The chain recombines TRBV13 with TRBJ1-1; D gene unclear. The V end was cut by 4 bases, the J end by 1 base, with 10 bases between. Germline-derived CDR1 and CDR2 are PRHDT and FYEKMQ (reference sequence). The CDR3 is 14 amino acids. CDR3 sequence reads: CASSSLDGNTEAFF. As DNA, the CDR3 is TGTGCCAGCAGCTCTCTCGACGGGAACACTGAAGCTTTCTTT. The full variable domain, with the rest looked up from reference TRBV13 and TRBJ1-1, is AAGVIQSPRHLIKEKRETATLKCYPIPRHDTVYWYQQGPGQDPQFLISFYEKMQSDKGSIPDRFSAQQFSDYHSELNMSSLELGDSALYFCASSSLDGNTEAFFGQGTRLTVV.

About this clonotype: This may be a read error, as it is one base from a much larger clone. The V gene is TRBV16, the J gene TRBJ1-2; D may be TRBD1 (5 bases). CDR3 size: 17 residues. Germline lookup yields CDR1 KGHSY and CDR2 FQNENV. Trimming pared 5 bases from V and 4 bases from J, leaving 23 bases between. The CDR3 sequence is CASSIVGVVRKTYGYTF. DNA of the CDR3: TGTGCCAGCAGCATAGTAGGGGTCGTTAGAAAGACCTATGGCTACACCTTC.

On this clonotype: A clone one base away is much larger, so this may be a read error. The rearrangement uses TRBV7-8 and TRBJ2-5; no definite D call. The CDR3 sequence is 16 residues long. Germline assignment: CDR1 SGHVS and CDR2 FQNEAQ. The DNA of the CDR3 is TGTGCCAGCAGCTCCTCGCGCGACCCCCTCCAAGAGACCCAGCACTTC. The encoded protein is CASSSSRDPLQETQHF.

This clonotype was detected ten times or more. The gene calls are TRBV6-8 and TRBJ1-2; the D is unclear. Trimming shortened V by 4 bases and J by 4 bases, and 22 bases separated the two germline ends. The CDR3 sequence is 17 residues long. Germline V lookup: CDR1 MNHGY, CDR2 SAAAGT. The CDR3 loop reads CASSWFIRSRKTYGYTF. The CDR3, as DNA: TGTGCCAGCAGTTGGTTCATACGCTCTAGAAAGACCTATGGCTACACCTTC.

This clonotype was detected ten times or more. The chain couples TRBV4-1 to TRBJ1-5; D uncertain. This CDR3 comprises 14 residues. With 1 base removed from V and 7 bases from J, the gap between germline ends came to 11 bases. Germline CDR1 is MGHRA and CDR2 is YSYEKL. Here the CDR3 DNA reads TGCGCCAGCAGCCAAGTCTTCGGCGGGCAGCCCCAGCATTTT. It is translated as CASSQVFGGQPQHF.

This clonotype was detected ten times or more. This sequence joins TRBV20-1 and TRBJ2-7, with D possibly being TRBD2 (6 bases). CDR1 and CDR2 (germline): DFQATT, SNEGSKA (reference sequence). V was cut by 3 bases and J by 2 bases, with 14 bases left in between. The CDR3 is made up of 14 amino acids. The CDR3 here is CSAREVAVTYEQYF. The DNA for the CDR3 is TGCAGTGCTAGGGAGGTAGCGGTGACCTACGAGCAGTACTTC.